This TCR beta chain was retrieved from a study of blood T cell repertoires in COVID-19. Overall study: Donors in Cohort 3 counted as recovered after two negative PCRs, clearance, or symptom resolution.

Germline-derived CDR1 and CDR2 are SEHNR and FQNEAQ (reference sequence). The CDR3 runs to 13 residues. The V end was cut by 3 bases, the J end by 7 bases, with 10 bases between. Profiling relied on immunoSEQ multiplex PCR, and the TCRdb table lists in-frame clones only, not all of them. In the table there are a few hundred thousand clones, around nine tenths of which are singletons. V is TRBV7-9 and J is TRBJ2-1; weak D call: TRBD1 (6 bases). The clonotype was recovered from a man aged 25-45 years in a cohort exposed to, infected with or recovered from COVID-19 (not recorded which). Source material: PBMCs or T cells enriched from blood (not recorded which). This CDR3 is CASSFLGANEQFF. The DNA for the CDR3 is TGTGCCAGCAGCTTTTTGGGGGCTAATGAGCAGTTCTTC. Complete variable domain (other parts from reference TRBV7-9 and TRBJ2-1): DTGVSQNPRHKITKRGQNVTFRCDPISEHNRLYWYRQTLGQGPEFLTYFQNEAQLEKSRLLSDRFSAERPKGSFSTLEIQRTEQGDSAMYLCASSFLGANEQFFGPGTRLTVL.